The source of this T cell receptor (beta chain) is a study of OX40 agonist ivuxolimab in advanced cancers. Across the study: Patients were treated with ivuxolimab, an agonistic anti-OX40 (CD134) antibody. Of mixed ages from 23 to 79 and averaging approximately 60 years, the group was roughly 85% male. General observations from the study: The 0.1-3.0 mg/kg partial responders had among the lowest clonal expansion.

Profiling relied on immunoSEQ multiplex PCR, and the TCRdb table lists in-frame clones only, not all of them. The data hold tens of thousands of clones, with about 86% observed a single time. At cycle 4 day 1, cycle 7 day 1, and baseline, blood was sampled. Trimming took off 1 base at V and 3 bases at J, with 10 bases between the two ends. The V gene's germline CDR1 is LGHNA and CDR2 YSLEER. CDR3 length equals 14 residues. In regard to this clone: Its antigen is undetermined.

This receptor was obtained from an adult with an advanced solid tumor such as melanoma, head and neck, liver or kidney cancer. The sequencing used CD4+ or CD8+ T cells sorted from blood, collected in a trial of the OX40 agonist ivuxolimab. This rearrangement joins TRBV4-3 to TRBJ2-7, with D perhaps matching TRBD2 (5 bases). The CDR3 sequence: CASSQGRQLYEQYF. Here the CDR3 DNA reads TGCGCCAGCAGCCAAGGGAGGCAGCTCTACGAGCAGTACTTC.